This T cell receptor (beta chain) was retrieved from a study of OX40 agonist ivuxolimab in advanced cancers. Across the study: Ivuxolimab, an antibody that agonizes OX40 (CD134), was administered to the patients. Head and neck, renal cell, melanoma or hepatocellular carcinoma were the cancers that dose-escalation patients had. The group had a mean age of 60 years, ranged from about 23 to 79, and was 82.7% male. Past anti-PD-1, anti-PD-L1 or anti-CTLA-4 therapy was accepted, and 30% to 50% had received some.

This table comes from immunoSEQ multiplex PCR, and its TCRdb copy is limited to in-frame clones, with some not included. Among 55,000 to 65,000 clones, more than 85% were seen once, and the ten largest hold 0.76%. This sequence originates from an adult with an advanced solid tumor such as melanoma, head and neck, liver or kidney cancer. The sample was CD4+ or CD8+ T cells sorted from blood, taken in a trial of the OX40 agonist ivuxolimab.

This chain's CDR3 is CASRKGRNEQFF. The CDR3 bases are TGTGCCAGCAGAAAGGGCCGCAATGAGCAGTTCTTC. This chain connects TRBV28 to TRBJ2-1; D unclear. Germline-derived CDR1 and CDR2 are MDHEN and SYDVKM. The CDR3 consists of 12 residues. V was cut by 6 bases and J by 6 bases, with 9 bases left in between.